A single sample gave rise to the 29 T cell receptor beta chains below, sequenced in a study of blood T cell repertoires in COVID-19. Profiled with immunoSEQ multiplex PCR; TCRdb holds only in-frame clones, not every one. Of about 75,000 clones detected, 79% appear once; the ten largest clones hold 5.4%. Specimen: peripheral blood. These receptors were taken from a woman aged 80 or older with active or convalescent COVID-19.

This rearrangement joins TRBV18 to TRBJ2-2, with D possibly matching TRBD1 (5 bases). The CDR3 is 14 amino acids. The V gene lost 3 bases and the J gene lost 5 bases, with 10 bases spanning the gap. Germline-derived CDR1 and CDR2 are KGHSH and LQKENI. CDR3 sequence (DNA): TGTGCCAGCTCACCCGAGACAGTTACCGGGGAGCTGTTTTTT. The encoded protein is CASSPETVTGELFF.

The chain recombines TRBV27 with TRBJ2-7; possible D gene TRBD1, 7 bases. Trimming left V 5 bases short and J 4 bases short, with 12 bases between. Germline V lookup: CDR1 MNHEY, CDR2 SMNVEV (reference sequence). The length of the CDR3 is 13 residues. CDR3 amino acids: CASSGQGGYEQYF. CDR3 DNA sequence: TGTGCCAGCAGTGGGCAGGGGGGATACGAGCAGTACTTC.

CDR3 residues: CASSHGQNGYTF. The CDR3 DNA reads TGTGCCAGCAGTCACGGACAGAATGGCTACACCTTC. The chain carries TRBV12-3 or TRBV12-4 and TRBJ1-2, with a weak D call TRBD1 (6 bases). There are 12 residues in the CDR3. With 5 bases removed from V and 6 bases from J, the gap between germline ends came to 10 bases.

This clone was seen more than once but under ten times. The V and J genes are TRBV4-1 and TRBJ1-2; D is uncertain. This CDR3 has 16 amino acids. Germline V gene sequence: CDR1 MGHRA, CDR2 YSYEKL. V lost 1 base, J lost 0 bases, and 12 bases lay in between. The CDR3 protein is CASSQAPYTPNYGYTF. In DNA, the CDR3 is TGCGCCAGCAGCCAAGCCCCGTACACACCTAACTATGGCTACACCTTC.

The chain is built from TRBV4-3 and TRBJ2-3, with 9 bases lining up with TRBD1. With V trimmed by 0 bases and J by 0 bases, 4 bases remained unmatched. This CDR3 contains 17 residues. CDR1 is LGHNA and CDR2 is YSLEER in the germline V gene. The CDR3 protein is CASSQDWGQGSTDTQYF. CDR3 DNA: TGCGCCAGCAGCCAAGATTGGGGACAGGGAAGCACAGATACGCAGTATTTT.

The rearrangement uses TRBV3-1 (or the pseudogene TRBV3-2) and TRBJ2-1; TRBD2 agrees at 8 bases. The germline gives CDR1 LGHDT, CDR2 YNNKEL (reference sequence). V lost 5 bases to trimming and J lost 7 bases; unmatched junction nucleotides: 7. CDR3 length: 14 amino acids. Here the CDR3 reads CASSYSGGANEQFF. The CDR3, as DNA: TGTGCCAGCAGCTATTCGGGAGGGGCTAATGAGCAGTTCTTC.

The chain couples TRBV6-2 or TRBV6-3 to TRBJ1-5, with 9 bases matching TRBD1. The CDR3 consists of 16 residues. V shed 1 base and J 7 bases; nucleotides not matched to a gene: 8. The germline V gene has CDR1 MNHEY and CDR2 SVGEGT. Here the CDR3 reads CASSYYRQGVIQPQHF. The CDR3 nucleotides read TGTGCCAGCAGTTACTATAGACAGGGGGTTATCCAGCCCCAGCATTTT.

This chain uses TRBV19 with TRBJ2-7; a possible D gene is TRBD1 (6 bases). CDR1 LNHDA and CDR2 SQIVND come from the germline V gene (reference sequence). The CDR3 has 15 amino acids. The V end was cut by 5 bases, the J end by 0 bases, with 14 bases between. The chain's CDR3 is CASSLRGYPSYEQYF. For the CDR3, the DNA is TGTGCCAGTAGTCTCAGGGGCTACCCCTCCTACGAGCAGTACTTC.

The rearrangement joins TRBV18 to TRBJ1-1, with D maybe TRBD1 (5 bases). This CDR3 is built from 14 residues. Germline loops: CDR1 KGHSH, CDR2 LQKENI. Trimming took 4 bases from V and 4 from J, leaving 13 bases between them. CDR3 coding DNA: TGTGCCAGCTCACTCTACGACAGAATCACTGAAGCTTTCTTT. It codes for CASSLYDRITEAFF.

The table lists this clone with a few counts. This CDR3 is also generated by other DNA sequences in the sample. J is TRBJ1-1 and V is TRBV7-2, with D uncertain. This CDR3 contains 14 residues. Trimming removed 1 base at V and 1 base at J, with 7 bases between. Per the germline V gene, CDR1 is SGHTA and CDR2 is FQGNSA. The CDR3, as DNA: TGTGCCAGCAGCTTAGGGGCCCGGAACACTGAAGCTTTCTTT. Encoded protein: CASSLGARNTEAFF.

The CDR3 nucleotides read TGTGCCAGCAGCTCCGATAGACTAGCGGGCTATGAGCAGTTCTTC. Protein: CASSSDRLAGYEQFF. J is TRBJ2-1 and V is TRBV7-2, with 10 bases fitting TRBD2. This CDR3 has 15 residues. J gave up 8 bases and V 4 bases, and 8 bases lay outside the gene matches. Germline V gives CDR1 SGHTA, CDR2 FQGNSA.

This clone was seen only a few times. The chain is built from TRBV7-8 and TRBJ2-1, with TRBD2 identical over 10 bases. This CDR3 is built from 19 residues. Germline trimming cut 1 base from V and 0 bases from J; bases unmatched to any gene: 9. CDR1 and CDR2 (germline): SGHVS, FQNEAQ. The chain's CDR3 is CASSLVLAGTASSYNEQFF. The CDR3 DNA reads TGTGCCAGCAGCTTAGTACTAGCGGGAACCGCGAGCTCCTACAATGAGCAGTTCTTC. Full variable domain (outside the CDR3, taken from reference TRBV7-8 and TRBJ2-1): GAGVSQSPRYKVAKRGQDVALRCDPISGHVSLFWYQQALGQGPEFLTYFQNEAQLDKSGLPSDRFFAERPEGSVSTLKIQRTQQEDSAVYLCASSLVLAGTASSYNEQFFGPGTRLTVL.

The sample holds a few counts of this clone. V and J are TRBV28 and TRBJ2-7, with TRBD1 matching over 9 bases. Unmatched junction bases numbered 4, after V lost 7 bases and J lost 3 bases. The CDR3 has 13 residues. In germline, CDR1 is MDHEN, CDR2 SYDVKM. The CDR3 DNA reads TGTGCCAGCACCGGGACAGGGATCTACGAGCAGTACTTC. Residues: CASTGTGIYEQYF.

The rearrangement uses TRBV4-1 and TRBJ1-4; 12 bases agree with TRBD1. The CDR3 runs to 15 residues. Germline trimming cut 7 bases from V and 7 bases from J; bases unmatched to any gene: 7. Germline values: CDR1 MGHRA, CDR2 YSYEKL. CDR3 sequence reads: CASNYPGQGAEKLFF. CDR3 in DNA: TGCGCCAGCAACTATCCGGGACAGGGGGCTGAAAAACTGTTTTTT.

The chain joins TRBV7-2 to TRBJ2-3; 15 bases are shared with TRBD2. Germline V gene data show CDR1 as SGHTA and CDR2 as FQGNSA. The CDR3 has 19 amino acids. V was clipped by 1 base and J by 7 bases; unmatched bases: 12. CDR3 in DNA: TGTGCCAGCAGCTTAGAACCCTCCTGGACTAGCGGGAGGGCAAATACGCAGTATTTT. It specifies CASSLEPSWTSGRANTQYF.

The chain links TRBV10-3 to TRBJ2-3, with D hard to call. The CDR3 length is 14 residues. Germline CDR1 and CDR2: ENHRY and SYGVKD. Deletions cut 3 bases from V and 1 base from J, with 8 bases between. In nucleotides, the CDR3 is TGTGCCATCAGTGAAGCCAGCGGCACAGATACGCAGTATTTT. This gives the protein CAISEASGTDTQYF.

The V call is TRBV5-1, the J call TRBJ2-7; D may be TRBD1 (6 bases). V gave up 0 bases and J gave up 2 bases, with 15 bases separating them. The length of the CDR3 is 16 residues. In germline, CDR1 is SGHRS, CDR2 YFSETQ. The CDR3 sequence: CASSLVGASGTYEQYF. In DNA, the CDR3 is TGCGCCAGCAGCTTGGTGGGGGCCTCAGGTACCTACGAGCAGTACTTC.

The chain carries TRBV7-9 and TRBJ2-5, with 12 nucleotides matching TRBD1. Trimming cost V 5 bases and J 1 base; bases outside gene matches: 8. This CDR3 comprises 17 residues. CDR1 and CDR2 from the germline V gene are SEHNR and FQNEAQ (reference sequence). In DNA, the CDR3 is TGTGCCAGCAGCGCCGGGACAGGGGGCCAGGCCCAAGAGACCCAGTACTTC. It specifies CASSAGTGGQAQETQYF.

The sample holds a few counts of this clone. V is TRBV7-9 and J is TRBJ1-1; possible D gene TRBD1, 5 bases. The CDR3 length is 14 residues. The V end lost 3 bases, the J end lost 0 bases, and 8 bases lay between the germline ends. CDR1 SEHNR and CDR2 FQNEAQ come from the germline V gene (reference sequence). CDR3 in DNA: TGTGCCAGCAGCTTGGGGCAGTTGAACACTGAAGCTTTCTTT. Its translation is CASSLGQLNTEAFF.

The chain joins TRBV5-1 to TRBJ2-3; 11 bases fit TRBD1. CDR3 length: 17 amino acids. Trimming cost V 2 bases and J 5 bases; bases outside gene matches: 10. Germline V lookup: CDR1 SGHRS, CDR2 YFSETQ. In nucleotides, the CDR3 is TGCGCCAGCAGCTTAACTGCGGACAGGGGGCGAATAGATACGCAGTATTTT. It is translated as CASSLTADRGRIDTQYF.

The rearrangement joins TRBV18 to TRBJ1-1, with 9 bases identical to TRBD1. Trimming removed 4 bases from V and 2 bases from J; junction bases left unmatched: 11. The CDR3 extends over 17 amino acids. Per germline, CDR1 KGHSH and CDR2 LQKENI. The CDR3 DNA reads as TGTGCCAGCTCACACGGGGGCGGGACAGGGATAAACACTGAAGCTTTCTTT. It translates to CASSHGGGTGINTEAFF.

J is TRBJ1-2 and V is TRBV19; the D gene is possibly TRBD1 (6 bases). Germline V gene sequence: CDR1 LNHDA, CDR2 SQIVND (reference sequence). The CDR3 runs 15 residues. Deletions cut 5 bases from V and 4 bases from J, with 17 bases between. The chain's CDR3 is CASSLSLGQFYGYTF. CDR3 coding DNA: TGTGCCAGTAGTCTCTCCCTAGGACAGTTCTATGGCTACACCTTC.

This clone was seen a handful of times. The CDR3, as DNA: TGTGCCAGCAGCTTAGCTCTGAATCCGGGACAGGTCTCCTACGAGCAGTACTTC. Its protein is CASSLALNPGQVSYEQYF. The chain combines TRBV7-6 with TRBJ2-7; 8 nucleotides agree with TRBD1. The CDR3 loop spans 18 amino acids. Trimming at V came to 0 bases and at J to 0 bases, leaving 10 bases not matched to a gene. Germline values: CDR1 SGHVS, CDR2 FNYEAQ.

In this sample, this clone turned up once. The identical CDR3 is also encoded by other nucleotide sequences in the sample. This rearrangement joins TRBV10-3 to TRBJ2-7; D is ambiguous. The CDR3 runs to 13 residues. V was shortened by 0 bases and J by 2 bases, with 5 bases between the two germline ends. The V gene's germline CDR1 is ENHRY and CDR2 SYGVKD. The CDR3 DNA follows: TGTGCCATCAGTGAGTCCGCGGCCTACGAGCAGTACTTC. Protein product: CAISESAAYEQYF.

This chain connects TRBV10-3 to TRBJ1-5; no clear D. Between the trimmed V and J ends, which lost 0 bases and 3 bases, there was a span of 6 bases. In germline, CDR1 is ENHRY, CDR2 SYGVKD. CDR3 length: 14 amino acids. Here the CDR3 reads CAISESSYNQPQHF. The CDR3 nucleotides read TGTGCCATCAGTGAGTCGTCCTACAATCAGCCCCAGCATTTT.

The chain has TRBV9 and TRBJ1-3; 7 bases fit TRBD1. Trimming removed 3 bases from V and 0 bases from J; junction bases left unmatched: 9. Germline CDR1 and CDR2: SGDLS and YYNGEE. CDR3 length: 17 residues. The CDR3 DNA sequence: TGTGCCAGCAGCGCCCCGGACAGGCTAAGCTCTGGAAACACCATATATTTT. It codes for CASSAPDRLSSGNTIYF.

This clone has only a few counts. The chain combines TRBV27 with TRBJ2-7; possible D gene TRBD1, 6 bases. Germline CDR1 reads MNHEY; CDR2 reads SMNVEV (reference sequence). There are 13 residues in the CDR3. The V end was cut by 6 bases, the J end by 3 bases, with 12 bases between. CDR3 region: CASRAGDRYEQYF. In DNA form, the CDR3 reads TGTGCCAGCAGGGCAGGGGACCGCTACGAGCAGTACTTC.

This clone was seen only once. V is TRBV5-1 and J is TRBJ1-1; no firm D call. The CDR3 is 14 amino acids. In germline, CDR1 is SGHRS, CDR2 YFSETQ. V shed 0 bases and J shed 4 bases, with 10 bases lying between them. The DNA of the CDR3 is TGCGCCAGCAGCTTGGTGCGGGGTATCACTGAAGCTTTCTTT. This codes for CASSLVRGITEAFF.

This clone was counted a few times. The CDR3 DNA reads as TGTGCCAGCAGTGAACGAAACTTCGGGACAGCCATAAGGGGCCTCTATGGCTACACCTTC. It is translated as CASSERNFGTAIRGLYGYTF. This chain joins TRBV6-1 and TRBJ1-2, with 7 bases matching TRBD1. J was trimmed by 4 bases and V by 2 bases; bases with no gene match: 22. Looked up from germline, CDR1 is MNHNS and CDR2 is SASEGT. The CDR3 runs 20 residues.